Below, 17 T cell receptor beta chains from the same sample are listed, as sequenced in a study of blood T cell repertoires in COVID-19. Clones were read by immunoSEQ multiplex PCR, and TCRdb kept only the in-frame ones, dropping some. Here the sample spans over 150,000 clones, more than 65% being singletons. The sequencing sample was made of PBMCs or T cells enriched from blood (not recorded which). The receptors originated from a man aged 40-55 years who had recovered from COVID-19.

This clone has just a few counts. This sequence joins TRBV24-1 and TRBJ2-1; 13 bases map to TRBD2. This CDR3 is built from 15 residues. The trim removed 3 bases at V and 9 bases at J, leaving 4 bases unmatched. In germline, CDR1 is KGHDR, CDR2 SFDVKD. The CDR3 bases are TGTGCCACCAGTGATCCGACTAGCGGGGGGTTTGAGCAGTTCTTC. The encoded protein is CATSDPTSGGFEQFF.

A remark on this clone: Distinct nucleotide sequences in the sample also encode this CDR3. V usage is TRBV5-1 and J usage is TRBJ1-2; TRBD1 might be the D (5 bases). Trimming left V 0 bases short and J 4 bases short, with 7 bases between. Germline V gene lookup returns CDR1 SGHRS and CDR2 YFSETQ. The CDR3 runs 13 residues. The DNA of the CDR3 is TGCGCCAGCAGCTTGGCAGGGTCCTATGGCTACACCTTC. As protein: CASSLAGSYGYTF.

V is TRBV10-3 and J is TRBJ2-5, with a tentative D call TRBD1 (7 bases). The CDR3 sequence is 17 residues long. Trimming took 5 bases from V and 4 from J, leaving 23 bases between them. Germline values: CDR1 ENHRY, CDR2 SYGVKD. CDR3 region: CAISRLFGRGDLETQYF. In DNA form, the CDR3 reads TGTGCCATCAGTCGCCTTTTCGGCAGGGGGGATTTAGAGACCCAGTACTTC.

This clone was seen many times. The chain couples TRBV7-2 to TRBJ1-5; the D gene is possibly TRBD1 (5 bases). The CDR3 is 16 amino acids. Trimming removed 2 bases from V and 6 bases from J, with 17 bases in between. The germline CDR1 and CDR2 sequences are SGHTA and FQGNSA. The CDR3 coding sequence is TGTGCCAGCAGCTTAAGGGCGGGGCAGGGATCTCAGCCCCAGCATTTT. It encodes CASSLRAGQGSQPQHF. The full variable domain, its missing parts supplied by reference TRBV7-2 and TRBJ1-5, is GAGVSQSPSNKVTEKGKDVELRCDPISGHTALYWYRQSLGQGLEFLIYFQGNSAPDKSGLPSDRFSAERTGGSVSTLTIQRTQQEDSAVYLCASSLRAGQGSQPQHFGDGTRLSIL.

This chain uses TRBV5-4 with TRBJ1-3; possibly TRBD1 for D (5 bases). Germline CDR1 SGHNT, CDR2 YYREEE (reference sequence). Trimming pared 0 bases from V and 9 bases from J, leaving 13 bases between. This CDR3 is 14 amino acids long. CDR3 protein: CASSLDRLPGTIYF. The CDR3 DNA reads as TGTGCCAGCAGCTTGGACAGGCTCCCTGGCACCATATATTTT.

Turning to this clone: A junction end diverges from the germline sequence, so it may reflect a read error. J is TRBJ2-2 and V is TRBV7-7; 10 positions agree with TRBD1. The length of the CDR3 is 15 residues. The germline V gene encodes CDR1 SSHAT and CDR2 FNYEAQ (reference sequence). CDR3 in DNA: TGTGCTAGCAGCCCCGGACAGGGGGGCACCGGGGAGCTGTTTTTT. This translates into CASSPGQGGTGELFF.

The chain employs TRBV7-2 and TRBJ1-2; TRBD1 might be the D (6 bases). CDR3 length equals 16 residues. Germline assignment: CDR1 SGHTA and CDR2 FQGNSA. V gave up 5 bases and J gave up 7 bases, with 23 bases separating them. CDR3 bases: TGTGCCAGCAGCCCAATACAGGGCCGGGCATGGGTTGGCTACACCTTC. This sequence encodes CASSPIQGRAWVGYTF.

This CDR3 is CASTRQALDGYTF. The CDR3 DNA reads as TGTGCCAGCACCCGACAGGCTCTAGATGGCTACACCTTC. The chain joins TRBV14 to TRBJ1-2; possibly TRBD1 for D (6 bases). V lost 7 bases and J lost 6, with 15 bases in between. The CDR3 has 13 residues. The germline gives CDR1 SGHDN, CDR2 FVKESK.

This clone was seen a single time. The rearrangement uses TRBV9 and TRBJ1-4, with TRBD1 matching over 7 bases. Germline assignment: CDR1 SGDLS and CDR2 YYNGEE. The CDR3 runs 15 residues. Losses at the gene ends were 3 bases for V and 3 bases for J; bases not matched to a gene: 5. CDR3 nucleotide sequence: TGTGCCAGCAGCGGCTCCGGGACAGCTAATGAAAAACTGTTTTTT. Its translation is CASSGSGTANEKLFF.

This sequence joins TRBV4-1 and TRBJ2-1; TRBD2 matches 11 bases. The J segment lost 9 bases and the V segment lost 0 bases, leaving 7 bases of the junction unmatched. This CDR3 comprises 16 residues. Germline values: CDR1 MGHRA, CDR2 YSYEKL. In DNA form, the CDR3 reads TGCGCCAGCAGCCAAGATCGACTAGCGGGGATGATTGAGCAGTTCTTC. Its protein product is CASSQDRLAGMIEQFF.

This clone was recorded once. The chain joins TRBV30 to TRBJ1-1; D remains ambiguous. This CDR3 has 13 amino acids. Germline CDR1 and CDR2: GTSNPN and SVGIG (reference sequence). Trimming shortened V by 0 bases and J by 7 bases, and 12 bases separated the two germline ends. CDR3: CAWSVRRANEAFF. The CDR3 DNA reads TGTGCCTGGAGTGTACGGAGAGCTAATGAAGCTTTCTTT. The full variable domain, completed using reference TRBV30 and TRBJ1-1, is SQTIHQWPATLVQPVGSPLSLECTVEGTSNPNLYWYRQAAGRGLQLLFYSVGIGQISSEVPQNLSASRPQDRQFILSSKKLLLSDSGFYLCAWSVRRANEAFFGQGTRLTVV.

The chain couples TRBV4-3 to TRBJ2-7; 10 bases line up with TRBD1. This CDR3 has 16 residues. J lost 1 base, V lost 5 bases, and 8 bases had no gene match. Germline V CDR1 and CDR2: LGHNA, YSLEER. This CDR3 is CASSFSGTGESYEQYF. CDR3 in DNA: TGCGCCAGCAGCTTCTCCGGGACAGGGGAATCCTACGAGCAGTACTTC.

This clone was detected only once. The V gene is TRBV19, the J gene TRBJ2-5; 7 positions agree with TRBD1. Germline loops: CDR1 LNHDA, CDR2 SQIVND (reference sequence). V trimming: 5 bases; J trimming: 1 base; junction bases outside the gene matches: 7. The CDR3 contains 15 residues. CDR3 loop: CASSPGTATQETQYF. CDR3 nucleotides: TGTGCCAGTAGTCCAGGGACAGCCACCCAAGAGACCCAGTACTTC.

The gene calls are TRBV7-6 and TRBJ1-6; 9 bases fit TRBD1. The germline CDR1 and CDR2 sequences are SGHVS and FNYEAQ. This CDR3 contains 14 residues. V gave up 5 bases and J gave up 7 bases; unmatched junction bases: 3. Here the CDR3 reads CASSPGQGNSPLHF. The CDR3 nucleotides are TGTGCCAGCAGCCCGGGACAGGGCAATTCACCCCTCCACTTT.

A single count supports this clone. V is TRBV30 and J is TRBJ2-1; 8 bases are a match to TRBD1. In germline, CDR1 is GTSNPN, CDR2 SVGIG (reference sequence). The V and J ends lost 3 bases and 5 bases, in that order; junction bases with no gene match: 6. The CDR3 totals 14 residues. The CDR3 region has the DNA TGTGCCTGGAGCACCGGGACAGGAGACAATGAGCAGTTCTTC. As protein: CAWSTGTGDNEQFF.

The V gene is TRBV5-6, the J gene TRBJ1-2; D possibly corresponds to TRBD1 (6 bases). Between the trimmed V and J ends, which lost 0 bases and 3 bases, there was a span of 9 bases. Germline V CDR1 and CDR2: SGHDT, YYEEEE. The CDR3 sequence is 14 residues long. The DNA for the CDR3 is TGTGCCAGCAGCTTGGTACGGACAGACTATGGCTACACCTTC. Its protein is CASSLVRTDYGYTF.

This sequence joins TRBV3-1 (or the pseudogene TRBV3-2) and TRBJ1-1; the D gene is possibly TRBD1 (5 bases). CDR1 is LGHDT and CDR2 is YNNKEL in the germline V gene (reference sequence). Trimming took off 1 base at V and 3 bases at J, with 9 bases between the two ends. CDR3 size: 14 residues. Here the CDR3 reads CASSQGGGDTEAFF. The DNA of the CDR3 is TGTGCCAGCAGCCAAGGCGGGGGAGACACTGAAGCTTTCTTT.